This TCR beta chain emerged from a study of T cells after yellow fever vaccination. 5'RACE template switching added a universal primer site and UMIs to TCR cDNA. One entry per CDR3 protein, called by TCRdb with MiXCR from the 5' RACE reads. The table includes approximately 600,000 distinct CDR3 sequences, about 12% detected once. The clonotype comes from a man aged 25-40 years who received the YFV17D yellow fever vaccine. The starting material was PBMCs, obtained on the day of the yellow fever booster vaccination.

The CDR3 here is CASSEWVEQYF. The CDR3 DNA reads TGTGCCAGCAGTGAATGGGTCGAGCAGTACTTC. V usage is TRBV25-1 and J usage is TRBJ2-7; no reliable D call. Germline values: CDR1 MGHDK, CDR2 SYGVNS. The germline V and J ends were trimmed by 1 base and 6 bases, with 4 bases remaining between them. This CDR3 region has 11 residues.